Here is one T cell receptor beta chain with its context. What it binds is not known. Authors' analysis steps: Counts of TCRs in each sample centred on a median of around 92,000 and extended from approximately 25,000 to 650,000. TCRdb processed the RACE reads anew with MiXCR; each CDR3 protein has one entry. These V and J calls are TCRdb output, not the study's own analysis. The repertoire holds about 300,000 distinct CDR3 sequences, about 5% seen once, with about 7.7% in the top ten. The CDR3 totals 16 residues. Germline-derived CDR1 and CDR2 are LGHNA and YNFKEQ. Trimming took 0 bases from V and 7 from J, leaving 16 bases between them. These data come from a study of human T cells and chemical hapten exposure. Study-wide points: Expanded TCRs clustered into significantly more large CDR3 similarity groups than controls, the analysis revealed.

Documented time point: pre-sensitization, week 0. As for treatment: therapeutic diphenylcyclopropenone sensitization with weekly scalp DPC. The source is a woman under 30 with alopecia areata. Some clones in this sample may be carry-over from other donors' samples. V gene TRBV4-2 combines with J gene TRBJ1-5; D unclear. The sequencing used whole blood, collected in connection with sensitization to the hapten diphenylcyclopropenone (DPC). The CDR3 coding sequence is TGTGCCAGCAGCCAAGAATGGGCGGGGTTGCCCCAGCCCCAGCATTTT. Translating gives CASSQEWAGLPQPQHF.